This TCR beta chain derives from a study of T cell repertoires in aging, cancer and after chemotherapy. The template was genomic DNA from peripheral blood, not RNA. General observations from the study: Untreated cancer patients had significantly lower blood TCR diversity than age-matched healthy donors. Hematological cancer patients had lymphoid organ infiltration that may impair thymic emigration or T cell expansion.

As concerns this clonotype: Its matching antigen is unknown.

Rearranged V-D-J TRB sequences were amplified with a mixed TRB-A/B primer pool. TCRdb processed the multiplex PCR reads anew with MiXCR; each CDR3 protein has one entry. The data hold about 5,000 distinct CDR3 sequences, with approximately 33% observed a single time. The sample taken for sequencing was blood. The source of this sequence is a human donor with a blood cancer. The donor label of this sample is uncertain.

The CDR3 reads CATRQPDRGLYQPQHF. The CDR3 nucleotides are TGTGCCACCAGGCAACCGGACAGGGGGCTCTATCAGCCCCAGCATTTT. J is TRBJ1-5 and V is TRBV19; TRBD1 agrees at 11 bases. Germline loops: CDR1 LNHDA, CDR2 SQIVND (reference sequence). There are 16 residues in the CDR3. Unmatched junction bases numbered 13, after V lost 10 bases and J lost 5 bases.